Here is one T cell receptor beta chain with its context. TCRdb's table, derived via immunoSEQ multiplex PCR, lists solely in-frame clones and lacks some. The data contain about 86,000 clones, 80% to 85% of them singletons. This sample was taken from a study of blood T cell repertoires in COVID-19. Overall study: Nucleic acid was either cDNA or gDNA, and it came from T cells, B-cell-depleted T cells, or PBMCs.

In germline, CDR1 is MDHEN, CDR2 SYDVKM. The CDR3 contains 16 residues. Trimming took 9 bases from V and 4 from J, leaving 23 bases between them. Sequencing input: peripheral blood. The chain couples TRBV28 to TRBJ2-3, with D perhaps TRBD1 (6 bases). The receptor was derived from an elderly woman with active or convalescent COVID-19. DNA of the CDR3: TGTGCCAGTCCTCCACGTAGCAGGGGTCGTGCAGATACGCAGTATTTT. It specifies CASPPRSRGRADTQYF.